Shown below are 28 T cell receptor beta chains from a single sample sequenced in a study of control samples from healthy donors and cancer patients. Sequencing used immunoSEQ multiplex PCR; TCRdb keeps in-frame clones, though not all of them. The repertoire holds roughly 160,000 clones, with approximately 96% as singletons. The material sequenced was blood. The receptors shown here come from a woman aged 25 to 45 in good health.

V gene TRBV7-9 combines with J gene TRBJ1-4; D perhaps matches TRBD1 (5 bases). The CDR3 spans 14 residues. V was clipped by 5 bases and J by 4 bases, with 11 bases between them. Germline lookup yields CDR1 SEHNR and CDR2 FQNEAQ (reference sequence). The chain's CDR3 is CASSRQNDNEKLFF. The CDR3 region has the DNA TGTGCCAGCAGCCGACAGAATGATAATGAAAAACTGTTTTTT.

The rearrangement joins TRBV19 to TRBJ2-3; the D gene is possibly TRBD2 (5 bases). The CDR3 spans 19 residues. With 5 bases removed from V and 0 bases from J, the gap between germline ends came to 24 bases. Germline values: CDR1 LNHDA, CDR2 SQIVND (reference sequence). The CDR3 protein is CASSSRTPDRTISTDTQYF. The DNA of the CDR3 is TGTGCCAGTAGTTCGAGGACTCCAGATCGGACCATTAGCACAGATACGCAGTATTTT.

The CDR3 DNA reads as TGTGCCAGCAGTCTAAGGAACACTGAAGCTTTCTTT. This translates into CASSLRNTEAFF. V gene TRBV28 combines with J gene TRBJ1-1; D ambiguous. From germline, CDR1 is MDHEN and CDR2 SYDVKM. V dropped 5 bases and J dropped 1 base, with 5 bases sitting between them. This CDR3 comprises 12 residues.

The DNA for the CDR3 is TGTGCCAGCAGTGAAGCGTTGGGACCCCGCGGAAACACCATATATTTT. Encoded protein: CASSEALGPRGNTIYF. The genes are TRBV6-1 and TRBJ1-3; the D gene is possibly TRBD1 (5 bases). The CDR3 has 16 residues. Trimming left V 0 bases short and J 4 bases short, with 13 bases between. Germline V gives CDR1 MNHNS, CDR2 SASEGT.

V usage is TRBV3-1 (or the pseudogene TRBV3-2) and J usage is TRBJ2-1, with TRBD1 as a possible D gene (6 bases). V lost 4 bases, J lost 8 bases, and 15 bases lay in between. Germline assignment: CDR1 LGHDT and CDR2 YNNKEL (reference sequence). There are 14 residues in the CDR3. For the CDR3, the DNA is TGTGCCAGCAGCCCGGTCTCGCGACAGGATGAGCAGTTCTTC. The encoded protein is CASSPVSRQDEQFF.

The chain has TRBV28 and TRBJ2-5, with 8 bases that match TRBD1. Germline V CDR1 and CDR2: MDHEN, SYDVKM. This CDR3 has 12 amino acids. J lost 5 bases, V lost 7 bases, and 3 bases had no gene match. CDR3 residues: CASTGGGETQYF. The DNA of the CDR3 is TGTGCCAGCACAGGGGGCGGGGAGACCCAGTACTTC. The variable domain in full, completed from reference TRBV28 and TRBJ2-5, reads DVKVTQSSRYLVKRTGEKVFLECVQDMDHENMFWYRQDPGLGLRLIYFSYDVKMKEKGDIPEGYSVSREKKERFSLILESASTNQTSMYLCASTGGGETQYFGPGTRLLVL.

This chain joins TRBV4-1 and TRBJ2-7; unclear D gene. Germline lookup yields CDR1 MGHRA and CDR2 YSYEKL. The CDR3 has 17 amino acids. The V end was cut by 0 bases, the J end by 2 bases, with 17 bases between. CDR3 protein: CASSQDLSGLSAYEQYF. For the CDR3, the DNA is TGCGCCAGCAGCCAAGACCTGTCCGGCCTTTCTGCCTACGAGCAGTACTTC.

The J gene is TRBJ1-6, the V gene TRBV7-6; D may be TRBD1 (5 bases). Germline CDR1 reads SGHVS; CDR2 reads FNYEAQ. The CDR3 runs 15 residues. V lost 1 base, J lost 7 bases, and 11 bases lay in between. The CDR3 nucleotides read TGTGCCAGCAGCTTAGAGGGCAGGGACAATTCACCCCTCCACTTT. Amino acid sequence: CASSLEGRDNSPLHF.

The chain employs TRBV19 and TRBJ2-3, with no clear D. The CDR3 consists of 15 residues. Trimming left V 1 base short and J 6 bases short, with 14 bases between. Germline values: CDR1 LNHDA, CDR2 SQIVND (reference sequence). The CDR3 is CASSIAFSPSDTQYF. The CDR3 nucleotides are TGTGCCAGTAGTATAGCGTTCAGCCCCTCGGATACGCAGTATTTT.

The chain uses TRBV28 and TRBJ1-2; perhaps TRBD1 as D (6 bases). Germline loops: CDR1 MDHEN, CDR2 SYDVKM. Trimming shortened V by 4 bases and J by 4 bases, and 19 bases separated the two germline ends. The CDR3 loop spans 16 amino acids. The CDR3 region has the DNA TGTGCCAGCAGTTCCCGCGGATCACACAGGGTCTATGGCTACACCTTC. Translating gives CASSSRGSHRVYGYTF.

The chain is built from TRBV3-1 (or the pseudogene TRBV3-2) and TRBJ2-1, with D possibly TRBD2 on 5 matching bases. V was cut by 1 base and J by 5 bases, with 15 bases left in between. The CDR3 consists of 16 residues. CDR1 LGHDT and CDR2 YNNKEL come from the germline V gene (reference sequence). CDR3 sequence reads: CASSQAAGLKHNEQFF. DNA of the CDR3: TGTGCCAGCAGCCAAGCGGCGGGCCTAAAGCACAATGAGCAGTTCTTC.

CDR3 sequence reads: CAWSPTGQGYSPLHF. The DNA of the CDR3 is TGTGCCTGGAGTCCCACGGGACAGGGCTATTCACCCCTCCACTTT. This sequence joins TRBV30 and TRBJ1-6; 9 positions agree with TRBD1. The germline gives CDR1 GTSNPN, CDR2 SVGIG (reference sequence). With 2 bases clipped from V and 8 bases from J, the junction kept 7 bases outside the gene matches. The CDR3 is made up of 15 amino acids.

The J gene is TRBJ2-1, the V gene TRBV28; TRBD1 aligns across 11 bases. The CDR3 sequence is 17 residues long. Germline V gene lookup returns CDR1 MDHEN and CDR2 SYDVKM. The V gene end was trimmed by 2 bases and the J gene end by 15 bases; junction bases not matched to a gene: 18. CDR3: CASSLLPRGQGGNDPFF. The CDR3 bases are TGTGCCAGCAGTTTACTCCCGAGGGGACAGGGGGGAAATGATCCGTTCTTC.

The V and J genes are TRBV24-1 and TRBJ2-3, with D unclear. CDR1 and CDR2 (germline): KGHDR, SFDVKD. This CDR3 region has 15 residues. V was shortened by 4 bases and J by 0 bases, with 10 bases between the two germline ends. CDR3 loop: CATSDTKKSTDTQYF. As DNA, the CDR3 is TGTGCCACCAGTGACACCAAGAAAAGCACAGATACGCAGTATTTT.

The chain recombines TRBV28 with TRBJ2-2, with 9 positions matching TRBD2. V lost 3 bases to trimming and J lost 6 bases; unmatched junction nucleotides: 14. Germline V gene lookup returns CDR1 MDHEN and CDR2 SYDVKM. The CDR3 spans 18 residues. CDR3 residues: CASSFIPWTSEGAGELFF. The DNA for the CDR3 is TGTGCCAGCAGTTTCATCCCTTGGACTAGCGAGGGTGCCGGGGAGCTGTTTTTT.

The CDR3 protein is CASSRPGLADHEQFF. The CDR3 DNA reads as TGTGCCAGCAGTCGACCGGGACTAGCGGATCATGAGCAGTTCTTC. The chain combines TRBV7-9 with TRBJ2-1, with 11 bases matching TRBD2. This CDR3 contains 15 residues. Germline CDR1 is SEHNR and CDR2 is FQNEAQ (reference sequence). Trimming took 6 bases from V and 8 from J; bases not matched to a gene: 9.

The V gene is TRBV9, the J gene TRBJ2-1; the D is unclear. The CDR3 totals 13 residues. Deletions cut 0 bases from V and 6 bases from J, with 7 bases between. Germline loops: CDR1 SGDLS, CDR2 YYNGEE. The DNA for the CDR3 is TGTGCCAGCAGCGTAGTAACGGGCAATGAGCAGTTCTTC. Amino acids: CASSVVTGNEQFF. The full variable domain, completed using reference TRBV9 and TRBJ2-1, is DSGVTQTPKHLITATGQRVTLRCSPRSGDLSVYWYQQSLDQGLQFLIQYYNGEERAKGNILERFSAQQFPDLHSELNLSSLELGDSALYFCASSVVTGNEQFFGPGTRLTVL.

The rearrangement uses TRBV11-1 and TRBJ1-1; 8 bases agree with TRBD1. From germline, CDR1 is SGHAT and CDR2 FQDESV (reference sequence). This CDR3 is built from 15 residues. Trimming took 2 bases from V and 1 from J; bases not matched to a gene: 3. CDR3 sequence (DNA): TGTGCCAGCAGCTTACAGGGGGCTTGGAACACTGAAGCTTTCTTT. Translated, it gives CASSLQGAWNTEAFF.

The rearrangement uses TRBV30 and TRBJ1-2; 7 positions match TRBD1. Looked up from germline, CDR1 is GTSNPN and CDR2 is SVGIG (reference sequence). Losses at the gene ends were 0 bases for V and 6 bases for J; bases not matched to a gene: 22. The CDR3 spans 19 residues. Here the CDR3 DNA reads TGTGCCTGGAGTGTAAGGACAGGAGGGACCCCTCTGCATTCTAATGGCTACACCTTC. Encoded protein: CAWSVRTGGTPLHSNGYTF.

This clone appeared once. This chain links TRBV30 with TRBJ1-5; D ambiguous. V lost 0 bases, J lost 12 bases, and 9 bases lay in between. This CDR3 contains 11 residues. Germline V gene sequence: CDR1 GTSNPN, CDR2 SVGIG (reference sequence). The CDR3 here is CAWSVSSLQHF. In DNA form, the CDR3 reads TGTGCCTGGAGTGTAAGTTCCCTCCAGCATTTT.

The chain couples TRBV4-1 to TRBJ1-1, with 7 bases aligning to TRBD1. The CDR3 sequence is 18 residues long. Germline values: CDR1 MGHRA, CDR2 YSYEKL. Trimming at V came to 6 bases and at J to 2 bases, leaving 18 bases not matched to a gene. The CDR3 DNA reads TGCGCCAGCAGTATTAAAGAACCGGGACAGATAACTAACACTGAAGCTTTCTTT. Translation gives CASSIKEPGQITNTEAFF.

The CDR3 DNA is TGTGCCAGCAGTTACCCGAGACAGGGAGCCAAAAACATTCAGTACTTC. Protein: CASSYPRQGAKNIQYF. V usage is TRBV6-5 and J usage is TRBJ2-4, with 7 bases lining up with TRBD1. V trimming: 2 bases; J trimming: 0 bases; junction bases outside the gene matches: 4. Looked up from germline, CDR1 is MNHEY and CDR2 is SVGAGI. This CDR3 has 16 amino acids.

For the CDR3, the DNA is TGTGCCAGCAGTGCACCCCAGGGGCTGGGCGAGCAGTACTTC. This encodes CASSAPQGLGEQYF. V and J are TRBV27 and TRBJ2-7; TRBD1 might be the D (6 bases). CDR1 and CDR2 (germline): MNHEY, SMNVEV (reference sequence). The CDR3 consists of 14 residues. Trimming shortened V by 5 bases and J by 6 bases, and 17 bases separated the two germline ends.

Here the CDR3 DNA reads TGTGCCAGCAGCCGAGGGACGGTCTCTGGAAACACCATATATTTT. This encodes CASSRGTVSGNTIYF. The V gene is TRBV28, the J gene TRBJ1-3; possibly TRBD1 for D (5 bases). The CDR3 totals 15 residues. V was clipped by 6 bases and J by 0 bases, with 12 bases between them. Germline V lookup: CDR1 MDHEN, CDR2 SYDVKM.

The chain carries TRBV6-5 and TRBJ1-1; 11 bases are shared with TRBD1. Germline loops: CDR1 MNHEY, CDR2 SVGAGI. The CDR3 loop spans 13 amino acids. With 6 bases clipped from V and 4 bases from J, the junction kept 1 base outside the gene matches. DNA for the CDR3: TGTGCCAGCAGGGGACAGGGGGGCACTGAAGCTTTCTTT. This sequence encodes CASRGQGGTEAFF.

The J gene is TRBJ2-5, the V gene TRBV15, with 12 bases lining up with TRBD1. J lost 6 bases, V lost 2 bases, and 7 bases had no gene match. Germline CDR1 reads LNHNV; CDR2 reads YYDKDF (reference sequence). The CDR3 runs 16 residues. The CDR3 bases are TGTGCCACCAGCAGACCCGGGACAGGGGGCGCGCAGACCCAGTACTTC. Its translation: CATSRPGTGGAQTQYF. Full variable domain (missing parts from reference TRBV15 and TRBJ2-5): DAMVIQNPRYQVTQFGKPVTLSCSQTLNHNVMYWYQQKSSQAPKLLFHYYDKDFNNEADTPDNFQSRRPNTSFCFLDIRSPGLGDTAMYLCATSRPGTGGAQTQYFGPGTRLLVL.

This clone was recorded only once. The gene calls are TRBV20-1 and TRBJ2-3; a possible D gene is TRBD1 (6 bases). Germline V gene lookup returns CDR1 DFQATT and CDR2 SNEGSKA (reference sequence). CDR3 length: 11 residues. Trimming removed 6 bases at V and 6 bases at J, with 10 bases between. The CDR3 reads CSAARGDTQYF. The CDR3, as DNA: TGCAGTGCGGCCAGGGGCGATACGCAGTATTTT.

The chain recombines TRBV30 with TRBJ1-4; D is undetermined. The CDR3 length is 15 residues. Deletions cut 1 base from V and 0 bases from J, with 9 bases between. Germline CDR1 GTSNPN, CDR2 SVGIG (reference sequence). CDR3 bases: TGTGCCTGGAGTGCTACAACAGCAACTAATGAAAAACTGTTTTTT. It is translated as CAWSATTATNEKLFF.